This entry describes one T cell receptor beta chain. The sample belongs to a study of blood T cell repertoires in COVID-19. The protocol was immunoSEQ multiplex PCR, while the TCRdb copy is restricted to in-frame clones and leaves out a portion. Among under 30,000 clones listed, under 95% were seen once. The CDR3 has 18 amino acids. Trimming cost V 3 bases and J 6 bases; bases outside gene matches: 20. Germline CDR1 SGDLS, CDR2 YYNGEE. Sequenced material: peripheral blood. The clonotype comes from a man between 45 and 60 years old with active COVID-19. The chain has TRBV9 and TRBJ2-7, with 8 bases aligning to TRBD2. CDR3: CASSEGRRRTREGAEQYF. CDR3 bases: TGTGCCAGCAGCGAGGGACGGCGGCGGACCCGGGAGGGTGCCGAGCAGTACTTC.